Below, 15 T cell receptor beta chains from the same sample are listed, as sequenced in a study of Ad26.COV2.S vaccination and SARS-CoV-2 variants. Treatment noted: roughly 19 received Ad26.COV2.S at low or high dose, single or two shots; 5 received placebo; per-sample allocation not given. Sampling was done on day 63 after the first vaccine or placebo injection. This table comes from immunoSEQ multiplex PCR, and its TCRdb copy is limited to in-frame clones, with some not included. The data hold 250,000 to 300,000 clones, with around 87% observed a single time. Material: peripheral blood, obtained in a trial of Ad26.COV2.S vaccine versus placebo. The receptors were sampled from a person aged 18-65 years who received the Ad26.COV2.S COVID-19 vaccine or a placebo.

This clone occurred once. The chain links TRBV2 to TRBJ2-5; no firm D call. Germline CDR1 reads SNHLY; CDR2 reads FYNNEI. The CDR3 has 13 amino acids. The germline V and J ends were trimmed by 3 bases and 2 bases, with 7 bases remaining between them. The CDR3 sequence: CASSDGRQETQYF. The CDR3 region has the DNA TGTGCCAGCAGTGATGGCAGGCAAGAGACCCAGTACTTC.

In nucleotides, the CDR3 is TGTGCCAGCAGCCAATTCAGTAGCTCCTACAATGAGCAGTTCTTC. Its translation is CASSQFSSSYNEQFF. The rearrangement links TRBV3-1 (or the pseudogene TRBV3-2) to TRBJ2-1; no clear D. Germline V gives CDR1 LGHDT, CDR2 YNNKEL (reference sequence). The V end lost 2 bases, the J end lost 0 bases, and 8 bases lay between the germline ends. This CDR3 region has 15 residues.

The chain joins TRBV6-5 to TRBJ1-3; D perhaps matches TRBD1 (5 bases). CDR3 length: 14 residues. The V gene lost 10 bases and the J gene lost 0 bases, with 13 bases spanning the gap. Per germline, CDR1 MNHEY and CDR2 SVGAGI. CDR3 in amino acids: CATGDEGSGNTIYF. Here the CDR3 DNA reads TGTGCCACCGGGGACGAAGGCTCTGGAAACACCATATATTTT.

The rearrangement links TRBV7-9 to TRBJ1-2; no firm D call. CDR3 size: 14 residues. Germline CDR1 reads SEHNR; CDR2 reads FQNEAQ (reference sequence). Between the trimmed V and J ends, which lost 7 bases and 5 bases, there was a span of 17 bases. CDR3 coding DNA: TGTGCCAGCACCCCTCGAGAAGGGTTTTATGGCTACACCTTC. The encoded protein is CASTPREGFYGYTF.

The count of this clone is one. This chain connects TRBV6-5 to TRBJ1-1; 7 nucleotides align to TRBD1. The CDR3 is made up of 13 amino acids. Germline CDR1 is MNHEY and CDR2 is SVGAGI. J was trimmed by 4 bases and V by 6 bases; bases with no gene match: 5. The CDR3 coding sequence is TGTGCCAGCAGCGGGACAGCGTCCACTGAAGCTTTCTTT. It is translated as CASSGTASTEAFF.

J is TRBJ2-3 and V is TRBV19; 7 bases align to TRBD2. The V segment lost 7 bases and the J segment 4 bases; nucleotides outside the gene matches: 8. This CDR3 region has 14 residues. Germline V CDR1 and CDR2: LNHDA, SQIVND (reference sequence). The CDR3 here is CASTARGGADTQYF. CDR3 DNA: TGTGCCAGTACCGCAAGGGGAGGGGCAGATACGCAGTATTTT.

The gene calls are TRBV5-1 and TRBJ1-3; unclear D gene. V was cut by 0 bases and J by 1 base, with 5 bases left in between. CDR3 size: 14 residues. CDR1 and CDR2 from the germline V gene are SGHRS and YFSETQ. The CDR3 nucleotides read TGCGCCAGCAGCTTGGAGAATTCTGGAAACACCATATATTTT. This sequence encodes CASSLENSGNTIYF.

The chain couples TRBV6-6 to TRBJ2-2; a weak D match, TRBD1 (6 bases). There are 15 residues in the CDR3. Trimming cost V 5 bases and J 7 bases, with 17 bases left between them. Germline V gene sequence: CDR1 MNHNY, CDR2 SVGAGI (reference sequence). The CDR3 nucleotides are TGTGCCAGCAGTGAGGGACATACCTTTGTCGGGGAGCTGTTTTTT. This codes for CASSEGHTFVGELFF.

This clone is a singleton in its sample. V usage is TRBV5-1 and J usage is TRBJ2-1; D gene ambiguous. The germline V gene has CDR1 SGHRS and CDR2 YFSETQ. The CDR3 consists of 15 residues. V dropped 7 bases and J dropped 0 bases, with 14 bases sitting between them. The DNA of the CDR3 is TGCGCCAGCGCCACACTTCCGAGCTCCTACAATGAGCAGTTCTTC. This codes for CASATLPSSYNEQFF.

This clone came up a few times. The chain combines TRBV3-1 (or the pseudogene TRBV3-2) with TRBJ1-3; tentative D call: TRBD1 (5 bases). CDR1 is LGHDT, CDR2 YNNKEL, per germline (reference sequence). V lost 3 bases, J lost 4 bases, and 13 bases lay in between. The CDR3 has 15 residues. The chain's CDR3 is CASSHVGVVGNTIYF. DNA of the CDR3: TGTGCCAGCAGCCACGTGGGGGTTGTGGGAAACACCATATATTTT.

The chain combines TRBV18 with TRBJ1-1; D possibly corresponds to TRBD1 (5 bases). The V end lost 3 bases, the J end lost 3 bases, and 14 bases lay between the germline ends. CDR3 size: 15 residues. CDR1 is KGHSH and CDR2 is LQKENI in the germline V gene. The CDR3 sequence is CASSPVRGEDTEAFF. The CDR3 DNA sequence: TGTGCCAGCTCACCGGTTCGAGGGGAGGACACTGAAGCTTTCTTT.

The chain recombines TRBV20-1 with TRBJ2-7; 12 positions match TRBD2. V shed 3 bases, J shed 2 bases, and the junction held 8 bases outside the gene matches. This CDR3 region has 16 residues. Germline V gene data show CDR1 as DFQATT and CDR2 as SNEGSKA (reference sequence). The CDR3 nucleotides read TGCAGTGCTAGTGATGCGGCTAGCGGGAGGGCCTACGAGCAGTACTTC. Translating it yields CSASDAASGRAYEQYF.

This chain uses TRBV3-1 (or the pseudogene TRBV3-2) with TRBJ1-1; no reliable D call. V lost 5 bases and J 1 base, leaving 2 bases between the germline ends. This CDR3 contains 11 residues. CDR1 and CDR2 from the germline V gene are LGHDT and YNNKEL (reference sequence). CDR3 sequence (DNA): TGTGCCAGCAGCAAGAACACTGAAGCTTTCTTT. It is translated as CASSKNTEAFF.

The V gene is TRBV29-1, the J gene TRBJ1-1; possibly TRBD1 for D (5 bases). The CDR3 sequence is 11 residues long. V lost 4 bases and J 7 bases, leaving 10 bases between the germline ends. CDR1 and CDR2 from the germline V gene are SQVTM and ANQGSEA. CDR3 protein: CSVARVDEAFF. The DNA for the CDR3 is TGCAGCGTTGCCAGGGTCGATGAAGCTTTCTTT.

The CDR3 reads CASTADPREIYTF. The CDR3 nucleotides read TGTGCCAGCACCGCGGACCCCCGGGAAATCTACACCTTC. This chain uses TRBV2 with TRBJ1-2; D gene ambiguous. The CDR3 spans 13 residues. Germline CDR1 SNHLY, CDR2 FYNNEI. The germline V and J ends were trimmed by 7 bases and 10 bases, with 19 bases remaining between them.